Listed below are T cell receptor beta chains from one sample, sequenced in a study of T cells in localized non-small cell lung cancer. TCRdb keeps only in-frame clones here, not all; method: immunoSEQ multiplex PCR. The sample has about 28,000 clones; 92% are singletons. The material sequenced was peripheral blood mononuclear cells, taken before any cancer treatment. All receptors come from a woman between 35 and 75 years old with stage III lung adenocarcinoma. CDR3s leave out the opening cysteine and the closing phenylalanine or tryptophan. Each record gives: V gene, J gene, CDR3 length, CDR3 protein.

TRBV2	TRBJ2-3	13	ASSEVSGGTDTQY
TRBV7-8	TRBJ2-5	12	ASSLKGFRETQY
TRBV7-7	TRBJ2-3	13	ASSPSTSSADTQY
TRBV12-5	TRBJ2-7	12	ASARGDPSYEQY
TRBV12-2	TRBJ1-5	11	ASRLASNQPQH
TRBV7-2	TRBJ1-5	11	ASSLNFNQPQH
TRBV19	TRBJ2-2	13	ASSIASGDTGELF
TRBV10-3	TRBJ2-1	16	AISGLIQGGSSYNEQF
TRBV5-4	TRBJ1-4	14	ASSTGQGATNEKLF
TRBV5-4	TRBJ2-7	11	ASSDGTKWRQY
TRBV5-1	TRBJ2-1	12	ASSLARRDNEQF
TRBV2	TRBJ1-5	13	ASSNDRLSNQPQH
TRBV12-5	TRBJ2-3	11	ASGLSGTDTQY
TRBV5-1	TRBJ2-1	13	ASSSRLDGGNEQF
TRBV4-3	TRBJ2-7	12	ASSRTSGSYEQY
TRBV5-1	TRBJ2-7	15	ASSPRTSGSPIYEQY
TRBV7-8	TRBJ2-7	13	ASSSSGRLLYEQY
TRBV6-1	TRBJ2-3	13	ASSPAGVGTDTQY
TRBV5-4	TRBJ1-2	11	ASSSTGPYGYT
TRBV5-4	TRBJ2-7	12	ASSPPPGQGEQY
TRBV28	TRBJ1-2	11	ASRLTGGWDYT
TRBV14	TRBJ2-3	12	ASSGSIDPDTQY
TRBV11-2	TRBJ1-4	17	ASSLAGRWRRATNEKLF
TRBV28	TRBJ2-5	13	ASSFIGTGLETQY
TRBV18	TRBJ1-3	16	ASSQGQIRANSGNTIY
TRBV13	TRBJ2-3	12	ASSISGATDTQY
TRBV19	TRBJ2-7	12	ASSVTTHSYEQY
TRBV18	TRBJ1-1	11	ASSPPGRSEAF
TRBV4-3	TRBJ1-1	14	ASSQAAFPSNTEAF
TRBV19	TRBJ2-1	14	ASSPGGTSGRNEQF
TRBV6-5	TRBJ2-1	12	ASSLTSSYNEQF
TRBV19	TRBJ1-5	13	ASSIEQGSNQPQH
TRBV27	TRBJ2-7	9	ASSGYYEQY
TRBV5-8	TRBJ1-1	12	ASSLDTVNTEAF
TRBV6-1	TRBJ2-1	15	ASSEAFFADSYNEQF
TRBV9	TRBJ1-3	12	ASSLGQGENTIY
TRBV7-2	TRBJ2-1	10	ASSIAYNEQF
TRBV4-3	TRBJ2-7	14	ASSQGLWGSSYEQY
TRBV5-4	TRBJ2-1	13	ASRLPGQGANEQF
TRBV2	TRBJ2-7	11	ASSERGGYEQY
TRBV19	TRBJ2-7	12	ASSIRMSSYEQY
TRBV25-1	TRBJ1-6	12	ASSATGSNSPLH
TRBV6-1	TRBJ1-1	9	ASRGDTEAF
TRBV27	TRBJ2-2	15	ASSLLAGGVQSGELF